The 9 T cell receptor beta chains presented below share a single source sample, sequenced in a study of cytomegalovirus exposure and HLA in healthy donors. PCR primers comprised 60 Vbeta and 13 Jbeta primers. Sequencing used immunoSEQ multiplex PCR; TCRdb keeps in-frame clones, though not all of them. The sample includes about 89,000 clones, roughly 79% seen only once; the top ten take 1.2% to 1.5%. Specimen: PBMCs. These receptors were taken from a male donor in good health and CMV-seronegative.

The chain couples TRBV28 to TRBJ2-1, with TRBD1 matching over 9 bases. Per germline, CDR1 MDHEN and CDR2 SYDVKM. J gave up 5 bases and V 6 bases, and 8 bases lay outside the gene matches. CDR3 size: 15 residues. CDR3 bases: TGTGCCAGCAGCCCCCCCGGGACAGGGAACAATGAGCAGTTCTTC. It is translated as CASSPPGTGNNEQFF.

In this sample, this clone turned up a few times. The chain combines TRBV5-6 with TRBJ1-2; TRBD1 might be the D (5 bases). The CDR3 consists of 12 residues. V lost 1 base and J 6 bases, leaving 7 bases between the germline ends. Per the germline V gene, CDR1 is SGHDT and CDR2 is YYEEEE. This CDR3 is CASSLRGNGYTF. DNA of the CDR3: TGTGCCAGCAGCTTGAGGGGCAATGGCTACACCTTC. The full variable domain, rest sourced from reference TRBV5-6 and TRBJ1-2, is DAGVTQSPTHLIKTRGQQVTLRCSPKSGHDTVSWYQQALGQGPQFIFQYYEEEERQRGNFPDRFSGHQFPNYSSELNVNALLLGDSALYLCASSLRGNGYTFGSGTRLTVV.

The chain links TRBV9 to TRBJ1-1; D is possibly TRBD1 (5 bases). Germline lookup yields CDR1 SGDLS and CDR2 YYNGEE. V was trimmed by 0 bases and J by 0 bases, leaving 9 bases between them. This CDR3 spans 15 amino acids. Written as DNA, the CDR3 is TGTGCCAGCAGCGTAGTTCCAGGGTTGAACACTGAAGCTTTCTTT. Translation gives CASSVVPGLNTEAFF.

This clone was seen a few times. The genes are TRBV6-1 and TRBJ1-1; the D gene is possibly TRBD1 (5 bases). This CDR3 spans 12 amino acids. Per the germline V gene, CDR1 is MNHNS and CDR2 is SASEGT. V was trimmed by 3 bases and J by 12 bases, leaving 14 bases between them. For the CDR3, the DNA is TGTGCCAGCAGTGAGTCAGGGATAAGGACTTTCTTT. Translation gives CASSESGIRTFF.

This chain connects TRBV27 to TRBJ2-7; 11 bases are a match to TRBD1. J gave up 6 bases and V 10 bases, and 17 bases lay outside the gene matches. The CDR3 is 16 residues long. The germline V gene encodes CDR1 MNHEY and CDR2 SMNVEV (reference sequence). The CDR3 here is CATKPIPDRGRPEQYF. The CDR3 bases are TGTGCCACCAAACCTATCCCGGACAGGGGGCGTCCCGAGCAGTACTTC.

This clone is medium-sized within its sample. The V and J genes are TRBV5-1 and TRBJ2-5; 13 positions match TRBD2. Trimming at V came to 7 bases and at J to 1 base, leaving 4 bases not matched to a gene. Looked up from germline, CDR1 is SGHRS and CDR2 is YFSETQ. CDR3 length equals 15 residues. As DNA, the CDR3 is TGCGCCAGCTCGACTAGCGGGGGGCCCCAAGAGACCCAGTACTTC. Translation gives CASSTSGGPQETQYF.

In its sample, this clone was seen a few times. This chain connects TRBV4-3 to TRBJ2-3, with TRBD1 matching over 7 bases. Unmatched junction bases numbered 15, after V lost 4 bases and J lost 5 bases. This CDR3 has 17 amino acids. The germline gives CDR1 LGHNA, CDR2 YSLEER. The chain's CDR3 is CASSPLERGLGLDTQYF. As DNA, the CDR3 is TGCGCCAGCAGCCCTTTGGAGAGGGGGCTAGGTCTAGATACGCAGTATTTT.

The CDR3 DNA follows: TGCGCCAGCAGCCCCCCCGCGCATCCAGAGACCCAGTACTTC. Protein sequence: CASSPPAHPETQYF. The chain couples TRBV5-1 to TRBJ2-5, with D unclear. The CDR3 is made up of 14 amino acids. V lost 4 bases and J 4 bases, leaving 14 bases between the germline ends. CDR1 is SGHRS and CDR2 is YFSETQ in the germline V gene. The full variable domain, its missing parts supplied by reference TRBV5-1 and TRBJ2-5, is KAGVTQTPRYLIKTRGQQVTLSCSPISGHRSVSWYQQTPGQGLQFLFEYFSETQRNKGNFPGRFSGRQFSNSRSEMNVSTLELGDSALYLCASSPPAHPETQYFGPGTRLLVL.

The chain is built from TRBV7-7 and TRBJ2-5; TRBD2 might be the D (5 bases). Between the trimmed V and J ends, which lost 3 bases and 2 bases, there was a span of 10 bases. The germline V gene has CDR1 SSHAT and CDR2 FNYEAQ (reference sequence). This CDR3 has 14 residues. The CDR3 loop reads CASSLSGIQETQYF. The CDR3 DNA sequence: TGTGCCAGCAGCTTGTCGGGGATACAAGAGACCCAGTACTTC.